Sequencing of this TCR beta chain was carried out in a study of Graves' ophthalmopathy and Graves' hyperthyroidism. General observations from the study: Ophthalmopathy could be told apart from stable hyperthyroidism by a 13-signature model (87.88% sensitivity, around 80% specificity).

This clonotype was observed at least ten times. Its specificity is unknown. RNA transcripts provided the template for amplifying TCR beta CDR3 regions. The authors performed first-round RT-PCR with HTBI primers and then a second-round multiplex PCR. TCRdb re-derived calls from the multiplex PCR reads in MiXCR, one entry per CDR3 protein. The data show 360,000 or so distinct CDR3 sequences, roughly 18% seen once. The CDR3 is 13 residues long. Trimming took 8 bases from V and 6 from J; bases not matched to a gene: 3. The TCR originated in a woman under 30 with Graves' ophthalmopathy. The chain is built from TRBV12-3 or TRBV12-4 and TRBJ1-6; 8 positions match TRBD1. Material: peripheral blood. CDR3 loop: CASSRGRNSPLHF. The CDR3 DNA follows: TGTGCCAGCTCCAGGGGGCGTAATTCACCCCTCCACTTT.